This T cell receptor beta chain was found in a study of cytomegalovirus exposure and HLA in healthy donors. With 60 Vbeta and 13 Jbeta primers, the PCR was carried out. Libraries were prepared by immunoSEQ multiplex PCR; TCRdb keeps only in-frame clonotypes and omits some of them. The table lists 80,000 or so clones, over 70% of them singletons. This CDR3 region has 14 residues. J was trimmed by 2 bases and V by 1 base; bases with no gene match: 2. Per the germline V gene, CDR1 is SQVTM and CDR2 is ANQGSEA. Sequenced sample: PBMCs. The sequence came from a man between 25 and 39 years old in good health and CMV-seropositive. This chain links TRBV29-1 with TRBJ2-3; 8 bases align to TRBD2. Here the CDR3 DNA reads TGCAGCGTTGAAGGCGGGAGGAACACAGATACGCAGTATTTT. Translation: CSVEGGRNTDTQYF.